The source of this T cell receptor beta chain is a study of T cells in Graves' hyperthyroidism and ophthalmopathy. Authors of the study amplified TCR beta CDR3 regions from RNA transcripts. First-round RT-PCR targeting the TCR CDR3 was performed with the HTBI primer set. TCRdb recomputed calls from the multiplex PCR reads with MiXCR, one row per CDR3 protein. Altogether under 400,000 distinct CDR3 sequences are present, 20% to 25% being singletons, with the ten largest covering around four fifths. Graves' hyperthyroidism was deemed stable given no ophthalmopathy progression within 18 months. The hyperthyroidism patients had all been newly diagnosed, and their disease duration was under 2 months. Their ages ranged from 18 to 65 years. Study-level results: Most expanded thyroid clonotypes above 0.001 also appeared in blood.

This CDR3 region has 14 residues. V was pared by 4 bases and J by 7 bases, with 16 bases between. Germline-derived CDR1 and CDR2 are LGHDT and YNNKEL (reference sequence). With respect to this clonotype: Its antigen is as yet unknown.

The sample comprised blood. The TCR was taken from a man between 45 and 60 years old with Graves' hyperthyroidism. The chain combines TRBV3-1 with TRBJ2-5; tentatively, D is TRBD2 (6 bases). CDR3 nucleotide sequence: TGTGCCAGCAGCCGCGGGACGACTGAGGGGACCCAGTACTTC. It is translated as CASSRGTTEGTQYF.